Below, one TCR beta chain is given with its context. This record comes from a study of cytomegalovirus exposure and HLA in healthy donors. The PCR employed 60 Vbeta primers together with 13 Jbeta primers. Generated by immunoSEQ multiplex PCR, the TCRdb table keeps only in-frame clones and is missing some. The sample carries roughly 180,000 clones, 75% to 85% recorded once. CDR1 and CDR2 from the germline V gene are SQVTM and ANQGSEA. The CDR3 totals 14 residues. V shed 6 bases and J 0 bases; nucleotides not matched to a gene: 5. This clonotype was sampled from a woman aged 50 to 60 in good health and CMV-seropositive. The specimen sequenced was PBMCs. The rearrangement joins TRBV29-1 to TRBJ1-5; 7 positions match TRBD1. This chain's CDR3 is CSVSGQYSNQPQHF. The CDR3 DNA is TGCAGCGTGTCGGGACAGTATAGCAATCAGCCCCAGCATTTT.